The clone carrying this T cell receptor beta chain was counted a few times. This sample is drawn from a study of T-cell reconstitution after alpha-beta-depleted transplantation in children. The authors prepared the TCRbeta library with unique molecular identifiers. One entry per CDR3 protein, called by TCRdb with MiXCR from the PCR reads. The data contain some 240,000 distinct CDR3 sequences, around 11% of them seen just once; the ten biggest clones take up roughly 2.6%. This CDR3 contains 15 residues. Trimming took off 5 bases at V and 0 bases at J, with 13 bases between the two ends. The receptor's source is a human donor who donated a stem cell graft to a child with acute lymphoblastic leukemia. This specimen consisted of PBMCs from the stem cell graft donor, obtained from the stem cell graft. The chain employs TRBV12-3 or TRBV12-4 and TRBJ1-2, with a possible D match to TRBD1 (5 bases). The CDR3 here is CASSVQGPPNYGYTF. The CDR3 nucleotides are TGTGCCAGCAGTGTGCAGGGCCCCCCTAACTATGGCTACACCTTC.